This T cell receptor (beta chain) stems from a study of T cell responses to AZD1222 COVID-19 vaccine. Study-level points and caveats: Just 6 or 7 people given AZD1222 tested seropositive at baseline. All repertoire sampling was performed exclusively after the peak T cell response. Clonal diversity was possibly underestimated, and the donors were mostly white British, with more females. The reported proportion of spike-specific TCRs targeting unmutated variant regions was nearly half.

Profiled with immunoSEQ multiplex PCR; TCRdb holds only in-frame clones, not every one. This table holds approximately 140,000 clones, over 90% found once. The CDR3 covers 17 residues. With V trimmed by 5 bases and J by 3 bases, 14 bases remained unmatched. CDR1 SEHNR and CDR2 FQNEAQ come from the germline V gene (reference sequence). Turning to this clone: Antigen: not known.

The receptor's source is an adult in good health. Sequences were derived from peripheral blood, sampled on day 0 of MenACWY control vaccination. The V gene is TRBV7-9, the J gene TRBJ2-5; 8 bases fit TRBD2. The CDR3 region is CASSPRGSSGGEETQYF. DNA of the CDR3: TGTGCCAGCAGCCCTCGTGGGAGCAGCGGGGGTGAAGAGACCCAGTACTTC.